One and the same sample provided the 7 T cell receptor beta chains below, sequenced in a study of cytomegalovirus exposure and HLA in healthy donors. Primers for the PCR totalled 60 Vbeta and 13 Jbeta. The method was immunoSEQ multiplex PCR; TCRdb's version includes in-frame clones alone and lacks a portion of them. This table has about 150,000 clones, around three quarters appearing once. The sequenced sample was PBMCs. Receptors originate from a woman in her forties in good health and CMV-seropositive.

As to this clone: The same CDR3 can be traced to other DNA sequences in this sample. V and J are TRBV5-4 and TRBJ1-6; D not resolved. This CDR3 has 16 residues. Germline V gives CDR1 SGHNT, CDR2 YYREEE (reference sequence). The V gene lost 2 bases and the J gene lost 7 bases, with 16 bases spanning the gap. As DNA, the CDR3 is TGTGCCAGCAGCTTTGGAGGGAGGCCCCTCAATTCACCCCTCCACTTT. Translated: CASSFGGRPLNSPLHF. Combining the CDR3 with reference TRBV5-4 and TRBJ1-6 gives the whole variable domain ETGVTQSPTHLIKTRGQQVTLRCSSQSGHNTVSWYQQALGQGPQFIFQYYREEENGRGNFPPRFSGLQFPNYSSELNVNALELDDSALYLCASSFGGRPLNSPLHFGNGTRLTVT.

The chain uses TRBV5-4 and TRBJ2-4; TRBD2 aligns across 16 bases. Per germline, CDR1 SGHNT and CDR2 YYREEE (reference sequence). Trimming cost V 3 bases and J 4 bases; bases outside gene matches: 7. This CDR3 contains 18 residues. CDR3 protein: CASSWGSGLAGGKNIQYF. The DNA of the CDR3 is TGTGCCAGCAGCTGGGGATCGGGACTAGCGGGGGGGAAAAACATTCAGTACTTC.

V and J are TRBV10-3 and TRBJ1-1; D is perhaps TRBD1 (5 bases). Germline loops: CDR1 ENHRY, CDR2 SYGVKD. The CDR3 consists of 15 residues. V was trimmed by 7 bases and J by 3 bases, leaving 18 bases between them. In nucleotides, the CDR3 is TGTGCCATCAAGGAGGGGCCCCGTCGGGACACTGAAGCTTTCTTT. Its translation: CAIKEGPRRDTEAFF.

CDR3 protein: CASSEITGQGSGYTF. In DNA form, the CDR3 reads TGTGCCAGCAGTGAAATAACGGGACAGGGTAGCGGCTACACCTTC. The chain employs TRBV2 and TRBJ1-2; TRBD1 matches at 9 bases. The CDR3 runs 15 residues. V lost 2 bases and J lost 8; bases outside the gene matches: 9. Looked up from germline, CDR1 is SNHLY and CDR2 is FYNNEI. Full variable domain (remainder filled in from reference TRBV2 and TRBJ1-2): EPEVTQTPSHQVTQMGQEVILRCVPISNHLYFYWYRQILGQKVEFLVSFYNNEISEKSEIFDDQFSVERPDGSNFTLKIRSTKLEDSAMYFCASSEITGQGSGYTFGSGTRLTVV.

This clone was seen more than once but under ten times. The CDR3 DNA sequence: TGCGCCAGCAGTCGTAGCGGGACGCAGCCCCAGCATTTT. Encoded protein: CASSRSGTQPQHF. The chain employs TRBV5-1 and TRBJ1-5; D might be TRBD1 (5 bases). V gave up 5 bases and J gave up 7 bases, with 13 bases separating them. In germline, CDR1 is SGHRS, CDR2 YFSETQ. There are 13 residues in the CDR3.

The J gene is TRBJ1-1, the V gene TRBV7-9; D is perhaps TRBD1 (6 bases). The CDR3 is 15 amino acids. The germline V gene has CDR1 SEHNR and CDR2 FQNEAQ (reference sequence). Trimming pared 5 bases from V and 3 bases from J, leaving 16 bases between. The chain's CDR3 is CASSLMGRGDTEAFF. The CDR3 DNA reads as TGTGCCAGCAGCCTCATGGGCAGGGGTGACACTGAAGCTTTCTTT. The full variable domain, completed using reference TRBV7-9 and TRBJ1-1, is DTGVSQNPRHKITKRGQNVTFRCDPISEHNRLYWYRQTLGQGPEFLTYFQNEAQLEKSRLLSDRFSAERPKGSFSTLEIQRTEQGDSAMYLCASSLMGRGDTEAFFGQGTRLTVV.

The chain links TRBV7-9 to TRBJ1-2, with 7 bases identical to TRBD1. The CDR3 contains 14 residues. The junction had 7 bases not matched to a gene; V was cut back by 5 bases and J by 4 bases. The V gene's germline CDR1 is SEHNR and CDR2 FQNEAQ (reference sequence). The chain's CDR3 is CASSTDRQIYGYTF. As DNA, the CDR3 is TGTGCCAGCAGCACGGACAGGCAAATCTATGGCTACACCTTC.